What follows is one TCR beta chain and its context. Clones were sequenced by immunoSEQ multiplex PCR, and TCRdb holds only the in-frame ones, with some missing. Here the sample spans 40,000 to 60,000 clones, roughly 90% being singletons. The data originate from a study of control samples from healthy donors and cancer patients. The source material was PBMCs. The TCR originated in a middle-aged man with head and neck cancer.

CDR3: CASSGGQGDNEQFF. The CDR3 coding sequence is TGTGCCAGCAGCGGTGGACAGGGAGACAATGAGCAGTTCTTC. The chain uses TRBV11-3 and TRBJ2-1; 8 bases are shared with TRBD1. Unmatched junction bases numbered 5, after V lost 5 bases and J lost 5 bases. Germline lookup yields CDR1 SGHNT and CDR2 YENEEA. This CDR3 region has 14 residues.